These 2 T cell receptor beta chains were all obtained from the same sample, sequenced in a study of regulatory and conventional T cells in RAG deficiency. The sorted regulatory T cells were CD4+, CD25-high and CD127-low, with genomic DNA sequenced. The table came from immunoSEQ multiplex PCR; TCRdb's copy has only in-frame clones and leaves some out. The sample lists roughly 8,500 clones; 90% to 95% were seen once. These sequences were also reported in another study, on regulatory T cells. According to that study: The primer mix had 52 TRBV and 13 TRBJ primers.

The sequencing sample was made of CD127- CD25+ CD4+ Tregs sorted from blood. The receptors derive from a human donor in good health.

This chain links TRBV5-4 with TRBJ2-3; 9 nucleotides agree with TRBD2. This CDR3 is built from 14 residues. Per the germline V gene, CDR1 is SGHNT and CDR2 is YYREEE (reference sequence). The trim removed 3 bases at V and 5 bases at J, leaving 4 bases unmatched. This CDR3 reads CASSWGLARDTQYF. The CDR3 region has the DNA TGTGCCAGCAGCTGGGGACTAGCCCGAGATACGCAGTATTTT.

This chain uses TRBV7-2 with TRBJ2-1; D remains ambiguous. There are 14 residues in the CDR3. Germline CDR1 is SGHTA and CDR2 is FQGNSA. Deletions cut 5 bases from V and 8 bases from J, with 16 bases between. CDR3 coding DNA: TGTGCCAGCAGCCCCCGAGCGTTATCCGATGAGCAGTTCTTC. It translates to CASSPRALSDEQFF.